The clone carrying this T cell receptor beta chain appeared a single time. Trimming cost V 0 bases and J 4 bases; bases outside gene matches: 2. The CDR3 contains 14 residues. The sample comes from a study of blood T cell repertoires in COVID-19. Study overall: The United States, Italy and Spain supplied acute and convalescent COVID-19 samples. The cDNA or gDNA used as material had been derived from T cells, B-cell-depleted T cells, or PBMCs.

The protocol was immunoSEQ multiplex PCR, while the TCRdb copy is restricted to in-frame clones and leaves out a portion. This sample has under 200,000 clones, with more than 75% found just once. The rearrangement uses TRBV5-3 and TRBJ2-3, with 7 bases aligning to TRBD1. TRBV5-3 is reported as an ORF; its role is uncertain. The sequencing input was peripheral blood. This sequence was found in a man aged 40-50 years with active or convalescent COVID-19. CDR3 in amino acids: CARSLGRGSDTQYF. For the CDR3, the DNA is TGTGCCAGAAGCTTGGGCAGGGGGTCAGATACGCAGTATTTT.